This T cell receptor (beta chain) was sequenced during a study of shared clonotypes between healthy human individuals. Study in general: CD4 naive and memory got three plates each, CD8 naive two, CD8 memory one. Study-level results: Non-shared clonotypes showed lower generation probabilities than clonotypes common to all four donors. Sampling was confined to blood; repertoires within tissues likely differ.

Regarding this clone: Its cognate antigen is unknown.

The CDR3 spans 13 residues. The V and J ends lost 6 bases and 7 bases respectively, with 13 bases between them. The V gene's germline CDR1 is MNHNS and CDR2 SASEGT. Genomic DNA belonging to each subset was distributed in equal measure over several immunoSEQ plates. Clones were sequenced by immunoSEQ multiplex PCR, and TCRdb holds only the in-frame ones, with some missing. Altogether roughly 680,000 clones are present, over 60% being singletons, with the ten largest covering around 1.8%. The sample taken for sequencing was memory CD4+ T cells sorted from blood. As to subset: CD45RA-negative fraction. The TCR comes from a woman in her 30s in good health. This sequence joins TRBV6-1 and TRBJ1-5; weak D call: TRBD1 (6 bases). The CDR3 DNA is TGTGCCAGCAGGGGCAGGGGAGACCAGCCCCAGCATTTT. Its translation: CASRGRGDQPQHF.